Listed here are 28 T cell receptor beta chains from one sample, sequenced in a study of blood T cell repertoires in COVID-19 (dated by TCRdb to about 2020). Library preparation employed the immunoSEQ multiplex PCR assay. The immuneACCESS repertoire file appears here via TCRdb, limited to in-frame rearrangements. These files lack a portion of the clones; in checked studies, under half of the deficit traces to unresolved V genes, and the cause of the others is not known. This sample has roughly 100,000 clones in its table, and around 86% of those were observed once. Roughly 14% of the sample comes from the top ten. The sample comprised peripheral blood. The receptors shown here come from a man aged 45-60 years with acute or convalescent COVID-19.

The chain recombines TRBV29-1 with TRBJ1-1; D possibly corresponds to TRBD1 (6 bases). V was cut by 6 bases and J by 2 bases, with 22 bases left in between. Germline V gene lookup returns CDR1 SQVTM and CDR2 ANQGSEA. CDR3 length equals 16 residues. CDR3 nucleotides: TGCAGCGTCCAGGGGAGTAGGGGCAACCCAAACACTGAAGCTTTCTTT. Translation: CSVQGSRGNPNTEAFF.

V and J are TRBV4-1 and TRBJ2-2, with TRBD2 matching over 11 bases. The CDR3 runs 16 residues. Unmatched junction bases numbered 0, after V lost 3 bases and J lost 0 bases. Per the germline V gene, CDR1 is MGHRA and CDR2 is YSYEKL. The DNA of the CDR3 is TGCGCCAGCAGCCAGGGACTAGCGGCGAACACCGGGGAGCTGTTTTTT. Translated: CASSQGLAANTGELFF.

This clone was counted ten times or more. The rearrangement joins TRBV27 to TRBJ2-1; 11 positions agree with TRBD2. CDR1 and CDR2 (germline): MNHEY, SMNVEV (reference sequence). Germline trimming cut 7 bases from V and 6 bases from J; bases unmatched to any gene: 5. The CDR3 runs 14 residues. The CDR3 reads CASTRTSGPNEQFF. Written as DNA, the CDR3 is TGTGCCAGCACCCGGACTAGCGGGCCCAATGAGCAGTTCTTC.

The chain recombines TRBV5-4 with TRBJ1-5, with D possibly being TRBD1 (6 bases). The CDR3 covers 14 residues. V lost 4 bases and J lost 1, with 9 bases in between. Germline V gene lookup returns CDR1 SGHNT and CDR2 YYREEE (reference sequence). The DNA of the CDR3 is TGTGCCAGCAGCGTGACAGGAAGCAATCAGCCCCAGCATTTT. Its translation is CASSVTGSNQPQHF.

CDR3 coding DNA: TGTGCCAGCAGCTTAGATCTGCGTCAGCCCCAGCATTTT. Translating it yields CASSLDLRQPQHF. The chain couples TRBV11-2 to TRBJ1-5; D remains unclear. The CDR3 consists of 13 residues. Germline V gene data show CDR1 as SGHAT and CDR2 as FQNNGV. Deletions cut 0 bases from V and 6 bases from J, with 6 bases between.

V is TRBV7-9 and J is TRBJ1-4, with D unresolved. The CDR3 extends over 14 amino acids. Germline V gives CDR1 SEHNR, CDR2 FQNEAQ (reference sequence). V lost 3 bases, J lost 1 base, and 6 bases lay in between. For the CDR3, the DNA is TGTGCCAGCAGCTTCAGTGGAACTAATGAAAAACTGTTTTTT. Encoded protein: CASSFSGTNEKLFF.

This clone occurred once. J is TRBJ2-7 and V is TRBV5-1; TRBD2 matches at 12 bases. The V gene's germline CDR1 is SGHRS and CDR2 YFSETQ. Germline trimming cut 0 bases from V and 4 bases from J; bases unmatched to any gene: 11. CDR3 length equals 18 residues. CDR3 amino acids: CASSLGLAGGHRLYEQYF. CDR3 nucleotide sequence: TGCGCCAGCAGCTTGGGTCTAGCGGGAGGGCACCGTTTATACGAGCAGTACTTC.

This clone was seen only a few times. This rearrangement joins TRBV5-1 to TRBJ1-1, with D perhaps TRBD1 (5 bases). Trimming removed 3 bases from V and 10 bases from J, with 13 bases in between. CDR3 size: 12 residues. Germline V CDR1 and CDR2: SGHRS, YFSETQ. This chain's CDR3 is CASSSSGKVAFF. The CDR3 DNA reads as TGCGCCAGCAGCTCTTCAGGGAAGGTAGCTTTCTTT. Full variable domain (outside the CDR3, taken from reference TRBV5-1 and TRBJ1-1): KAGVTQTPRYLIKTRGQQVTLSCSPISGHRSVSWYQQTPGQGLQFLFEYFSETQRNKGNFPGRFSGRQFSNSRSEMNVSTLELGDSALYLCASSSSGKVAFFGQGTRLTVV.

CDR3 in amino acids: CASSLGNSGPQPQHF. The DNA of the CDR3 is TGTGCCAGCAGTTTGGGAAATAGCGGTCCGCAACCCCAGCATTTT. J is TRBJ1-5 and V is TRBV7-2; no definite D call. Trimming removed 6 bases at V and 10 bases at J, with 22 bases between. The CDR3 has 15 amino acids. In germline, CDR1 is SGHTA, CDR2 FQGNSA. Full variable domain (remainder filled in from reference TRBV7-2 and TRBJ1-5): GAGVSQSPSNKVTEKGKDVELRCDPISGHTALYWYRQSLGQGLEFLIYFQGNSAPDKSGLPSDRFSAERTGGSVSTLTIQRTQQEDSAVYLCASSLGNSGPQPQHFGDGTRLSIL.

The rearrangement joins TRBV3-1 (or the pseudogene TRBV3-2) to TRBJ2-5, with 9 nucleotides matching TRBD2. The germline gives CDR1 LGHDT, CDR2 YNNKEL (reference sequence). V gave up 0 bases and J gave up 1 base; unmatched junction bases: 3. CDR3 length: 16 residues. DNA of the CDR3: TGTGCCAGCAGCCAAGATAAGACTAGCGGCCAAGAGACCCAGTACTTC. This sequence encodes CASSQDKTSGQETQYF.

J is TRBJ2-2 and V is TRBV15; 7 bases line up with TRBD2. CDR3 length equals 12 residues. The germline V gene has CDR1 LNHNV and CDR2 YYDKDF (reference sequence). Trimming removed 9 bases from V and 11 bases from J; junction bases left unmatched: 9. In DNA, the CDR3 is TGTGCCACGCGGACTAGTCTAGGCGAGCTGTTTTTT. Protein sequence: CATRTSLGELFF.

V is TRBV5-1 and J is TRBJ2-2; 9 bases line up with TRBD1. The CDR3 is 17 residues long. J lost 1 base, V lost 3 bases, and 7 bases had no gene match. The germline V gene has CDR1 SGHRS and CDR2 YFSETQ. The chain's CDR3 is CASSWGDRVRNTGELFF. In DNA form, the CDR3 reads TGCGCCAGCAGCTGGGGGGACAGGGTTCGGAACACCGGGGAGCTGTTTTTT. Combining the CDR3 with reference TRBV5-1 and TRBJ2-2 gives the whole variable domain KAGVTQTPRYLIKTRGQQVTLSCSPISGHRSVSWYQQTPGQGLQFLFEYFSETQRNKGNFPGRFSGRQFSNSRSEMNVSTLELGDSALYLCASSWGDRVRNTGELFFGEGSRLTVL.

The V gene is TRBV5-1, the J gene TRBJ2-3, with no clear D. The length of the CDR3 is 14 residues. V lost 0 bases, J lost 2 bases, and 7 bases lay in between. From germline, CDR1 is SGHRS and CDR2 YFSETQ. The CDR3 DNA is TGCGCCAGCAGCTTGGCCCTATTCACAGATACGCAGTATTTT. It yields the protein CASSLALFTDTQYF. The full variable domain, in which reference TRBV5-1 and TRBJ2-3 provide the parts outside the CDR3, is KAGVTQTPRYLIKTRGQQVTLSCSPISGHRSVSWYQQTPGQGLQFLFEYFSETQRNKGNFPGRFSGRQFSNSRSEMNVSTLELGDSALYLCASSLALFTDTQYFGPGTRLTVL.

J is TRBJ2-3 and V is TRBV12-3 or TRBV12-4, with TRBD2 as a possible D gene (5 bases). CDR3 length: 11 residues. V lost 9 bases and J 5 bases, leaving 9 bases between the germline ends. The CDR3 here is CASLLEDTQYF. The CDR3 nucleotides read TGTGCCAGTCTACTAGAAGATACGCAGTATTTT.

The chain is built from TRBV7-2 and TRBJ2-3, with D maybe TRBD1 (5 bases). There are 13 residues in the CDR3. Germline CDR1 reads SGHTA; CDR2 reads FQGNSA. Trimming removed 5 bases from V and 2 bases from J, with 8 bases in between. The CDR3 DNA reads TGTGCCAGCAGCGCAGGGAACACAGATACGCAGTATTTT. Translating it yields CASSAGNTDTQYF. Together with reference TRBV7-2 and TRBJ2-3, the CDR3 gives the full variable domain: GAGVSQSPSNKVTEKGKDVELRCDPISGHTALYWYRQSLGQGLEFLIYFQGNSAPDKSGLPSDRFSAERTGGSVSTLTIQRTQQEDSAVYLCASSAGNTDTQYFGPGTRLTVL.

The V gene is TRBV19, the J gene TRBJ1-1; the D is unclear. Germline CDR1 is LNHDA and CDR2 is SQIVND (reference sequence). This CDR3 region has 15 residues. The V and J ends lost 5 bases and 0 bases respectively, with 13 bases between them. The CDR3 nucleotides are TGTGCCAGTAGTTCGACCAGGCAGCTGAACACTGAAGCTTTCTTT. Translated: CASSSTRQLNTEAFF.

The V call is TRBV10-3, the J call TRBJ2-7; no clear D. V gave up 0 bases and J gave up 6 bases, with 12 bases separating them. This CDR3 is 14 amino acids long. Germline assignment: CDR1 ENHRY and CDR2 SYGVKD. Here the CDR3 DNA reads TGTGCCATCAGTGAGTCGGGCAGAACTTCCGAGCAGTACTTC. Protein sequence: CAISESGRTSEQYF.

This CDR3 reads CSVDPTGLTEAFF. CDR3 DNA: TGCAGCGTTGACCCCACAGGGTTGACTGAAGCTTTCTTT. The V and J genes are TRBV29-1 and TRBJ1-1; D is possibly TRBD1 (6 bases). V lost 3 bases to trimming and J lost 5 bases, with 13 bases between them. From germline, CDR1 is SQVTM and CDR2 ANQGSEA. The CDR3 is made up of 13 amino acids.

The chain carries TRBV19 and TRBJ2-2, with 7 bases lining up with TRBD2. The V gene end was trimmed by 3 bases and the J gene end by 3 bases; junction bases not matched to a gene: 4. The V gene's germline CDR1 is LNHDA and CDR2 SQIVND (reference sequence). This CDR3 is built from 15 residues. DNA of the CDR3: TGTGCCAGTAGTATTCGGGGGGAAGACACCGGGGAGCTGTTTTTT. This sequence encodes CASSIRGEDTGELFF.

The chain has TRBV27 and TRBJ1-1; 9 nucleotides agree with TRBD1. Trimming at V came to 6 bases and at J to 5 bases, leaving 7 bases not matched to a gene. Germline CDR1 is MNHEY and CDR2 is SMNVEV (reference sequence). This CDR3 spans 14 amino acids. The CDR3 DNA follows: TGTGCCAGCAGCACACAGGGGGCGGCAACTGAAGCTTTCTTT. It yields the protein CASSTQGAATEAFF.

A single count supports this clone. The CDR3: CASSPPWGRGTGELFF. In DNA form, the CDR3 reads TGTGCCAGCAGCCCTCCCTGGGGGAGGGGAACCGGGGAGCTGTTTTTT. The rearrangement uses TRBV14 and TRBJ2-2, with 7 bases aligning to TRBD2. Unmatched junction bases numbered 10, after V lost 4 bases and J lost 5 bases. The CDR3 consists of 16 residues. Germline V CDR1 and CDR2: SGHDN, FVKESK.

The V call is TRBV6-5, the J call TRBJ1-5; D unresolved. This CDR3 contains 13 residues. The V gene lost 4 bases and the J gene lost 6 bases, with 10 bases spanning the gap. Germline CDR1 reads MNHEY; CDR2 reads SVGAGI. Here the CDR3 DNA reads TGTGCCAGCAGTTCAGCTGGAGGTCAGCCCCAGCATTTT. It yields the protein CASSSAGGQPQHF.

This clone appeared once. The chain couples TRBV27 to TRBJ1-1; the D is unclear. Looked up from germline, CDR1 is MNHEY and CDR2 is SMNVEV (reference sequence). V lost 7 bases to trimming and J lost 4 bases, with 19 bases between them. The CDR3 has 15 amino acids. The CDR3 DNA sequence: TGTGCCAGCAAGGTTGTCTCCAGGTCGGTCACTGAAGCTTTCTTT. Translating it yields CASKVVSRSVTEAFF.

The V call is TRBV2, the J call TRBJ2-3; TRBD1 agrees at 8 bases. V dropped 3 bases and J dropped 3; count of bases not matched to a gene: 5. This CDR3 comprises 15 residues. From germline, CDR1 is SNHLY and CDR2 FYNNEI. The CDR3 DNA is TGTGCCAGCAGTGACCCGGACAGGGTGACAGATACGCAGTATTTT. Residues: CASSDPDRVTDTQYF.

This rearrangement joins TRBV10-2 to TRBJ1-1; tentative D call: TRBD1 (5 bases). The V and J ends lost 10 bases and 1 base respectively, with 13 bases between them. Looked up from germline, CDR1 is WSHSY and CDR2 is SAAADI. The CDR3 loop spans 13 amino acids. The CDR3 here is CATHSGGNTEAFF. The CDR3 DNA reads as TGCGCCACACACAGCGGGGGGAACACTGAAGCTTTCTTT.

This sequence joins TRBV3-1 (or the pseudogene TRBV3-2) and TRBJ2-7; TRBD1 might be the D (6 bases). The CDR3 totals 13 residues. Germline CDR1 and CDR2: LGHDT and YNNKEL (reference sequence). V was trimmed by 6 bases and J by 4 bases, leaving 13 bases between them. CDR3 nucleotide sequence: TGTGCCAGCAGTAGGGACATCAGGTACGAGCAGTACTTC. Residues: CASSRDIRYEQYF.

CDR3 loop: CASSQLAVSYNEQFF. CDR3 DNA: TGTGCCAGCAGCCAACTAGCGGTCTCCTACAATGAGCAGTTCTTC. The chain uses TRBV3-1 (or the pseudogene TRBV3-2) and TRBJ2-1; 7 bases agree with TRBD2. Germline CDR1 is LGHDT and CDR2 is YNNKEL (reference sequence). The CDR3 covers 15 residues. V shed 2 bases and J 0 bases; nucleotides not matched to a gene: 1.

In this sample, this clone turned up once. J is TRBJ2-6 and V is TRBV7-6; D perhaps matches TRBD2 (5 bases). Trimming removed 5 bases at V and 1 base at J, with 9 bases between. CDR1 SGHVS and CDR2 FNYEAQ come from the germline V gene. CDR3 size: 15 residues. The CDR3 DNA sequence: TGTGCCAGCAGCCCCGGGATGTCTGGGGCCAACGTCCTGACTTTC. Translated, it gives CASSPGMSGANVLTF. The whole variable domain, filled in from reference TRBV7-6 and TRBJ2-6, reads GAGVSQSPRYKVTKRGQDVALRCDPISGHVSLYWYRQALGQGPEFLTYFNYEAQQDKSGLPNDRFSAERPEGSISTLTIQRTEQRDSAMYRCASSPGMSGANVLTFGAGSRLTVL.